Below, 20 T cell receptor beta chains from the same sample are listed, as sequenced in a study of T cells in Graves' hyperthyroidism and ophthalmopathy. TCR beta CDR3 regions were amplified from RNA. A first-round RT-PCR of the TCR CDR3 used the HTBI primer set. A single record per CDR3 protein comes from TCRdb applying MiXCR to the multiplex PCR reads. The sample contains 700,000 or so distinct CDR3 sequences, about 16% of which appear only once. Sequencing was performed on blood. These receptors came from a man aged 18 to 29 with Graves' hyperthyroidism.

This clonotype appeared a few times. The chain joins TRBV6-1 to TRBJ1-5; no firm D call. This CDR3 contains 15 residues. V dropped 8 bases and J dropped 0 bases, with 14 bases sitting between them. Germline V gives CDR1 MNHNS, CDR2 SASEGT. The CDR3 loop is CASGRPGRSNQPQHF. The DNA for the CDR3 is TGTGCCAGCGGTCGGCCGGGTCGTAGCAATCAGCCCCAGCATTTT.

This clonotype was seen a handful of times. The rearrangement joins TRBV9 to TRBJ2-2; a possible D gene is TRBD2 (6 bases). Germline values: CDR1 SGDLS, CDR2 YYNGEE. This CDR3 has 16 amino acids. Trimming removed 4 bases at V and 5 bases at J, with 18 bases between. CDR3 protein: CASSIGGGSGTGELFF. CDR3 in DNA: TGTGCCAGCAGCATCGGAGGAGGGTCTGGAACCGGGGAGCTGTTTTTT.

CDR3 bases: TGCGCCAGCAGCTTTTCCGGGGCGAGGAATCAGCCCCAGCATTTT. Amino acids: CASSFSGARNQPQHF. J is TRBJ1-5 and V is TRBV5-1, with D perhaps matching TRBD1 (5 bases). The CDR3 loop spans 15 amino acids. V was clipped by 2 bases and J by 4 bases, with 13 bases between them. Germline V gene sequence: CDR1 SGHRS, CDR2 YFSETQ. Drawing the rest from reference TRBV5-1 and TRBJ1-5, the complete variable domain is KAGVTQTPRYLIKTRGQQVTLSCSPISGHRSVSWYQQTPGQGLQFLFEYFSETQRNKGNFPGRFSGRQFSNSRSEMNVSTLELGDSALYLCASSFSGARNQPQHFGDGTRLSIL.

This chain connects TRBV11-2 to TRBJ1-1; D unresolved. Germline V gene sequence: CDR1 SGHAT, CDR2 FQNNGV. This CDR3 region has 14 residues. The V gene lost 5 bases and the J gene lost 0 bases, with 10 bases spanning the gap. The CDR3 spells CASSRAPLNTEAFF. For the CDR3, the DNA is TGTGCCAGCAGCCGAGCCCCTTTGAACACTGAAGCTTTCTTT.

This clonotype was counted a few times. CDR3 sequence: CASSPHAGQESTDTQYF. The CDR3 nucleotides read TGTGCCAGCAGTCCGCACGCTGGACAGGAAAGCACAGATACGCAGTATTTT. The chain links TRBV28 to TRBJ2-3; 7 positions match TRBD1. V lost 5 bases, J lost 0 bases, and 11 bases stayed unmatched. The CDR3 is 17 residues long. Germline values: CDR1 MDHEN, CDR2 SYDVKM.

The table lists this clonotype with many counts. Written as DNA, the CDR3 is TGTGCCAGCAGCTTAGCCCCCGGACTAGCGGGAGTTGGAGGTGACAATGAGCAGTTCTTC. This sequence encodes CASSLAPGLAGVGGDNEQFF. The chain carries TRBV7-2 and TRBJ2-1, with TRBD2 identical over 13 bases. Germline V lookup: CDR1 SGHTA, CDR2 FQGNSA. This CDR3 spans 20 amino acids. V was clipped by 0 bases and J by 5 bases; unmatched bases: 13.

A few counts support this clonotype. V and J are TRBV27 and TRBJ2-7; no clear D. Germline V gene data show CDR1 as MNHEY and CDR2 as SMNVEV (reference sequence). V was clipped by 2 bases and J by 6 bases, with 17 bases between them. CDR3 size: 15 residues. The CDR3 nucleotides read TGTGCCAGCAGTTTACGTTTCCTAGTGAAGGGCGAGCAGTACTTC. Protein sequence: CASSLRFLVKGEQYF.

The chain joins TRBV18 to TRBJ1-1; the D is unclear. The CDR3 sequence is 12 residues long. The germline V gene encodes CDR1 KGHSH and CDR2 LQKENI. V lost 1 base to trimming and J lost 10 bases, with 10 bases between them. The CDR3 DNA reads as TGTGCCAGCTCACCACTGCAAGGAGGAGCTTTCTTT. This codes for CASSPLQGGAFF.

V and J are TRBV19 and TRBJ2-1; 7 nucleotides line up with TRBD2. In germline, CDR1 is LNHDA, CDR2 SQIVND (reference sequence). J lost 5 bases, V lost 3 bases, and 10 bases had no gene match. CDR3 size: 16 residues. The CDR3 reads CASSIVIGTINNEQFF. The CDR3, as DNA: TGTGCCAGTAGTATTGTTATCGGGACTATCAACAATGAGCAGTTCTTC.

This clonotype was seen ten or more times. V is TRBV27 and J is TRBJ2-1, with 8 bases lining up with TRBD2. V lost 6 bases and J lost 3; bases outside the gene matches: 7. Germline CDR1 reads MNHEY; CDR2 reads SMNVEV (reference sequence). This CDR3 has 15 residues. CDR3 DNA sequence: TGTGCCAGCAGCGGGGGGGGCAGACTCTACAATGAGCAGTTCTTC. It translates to CASSGGGRLYNEQFF.

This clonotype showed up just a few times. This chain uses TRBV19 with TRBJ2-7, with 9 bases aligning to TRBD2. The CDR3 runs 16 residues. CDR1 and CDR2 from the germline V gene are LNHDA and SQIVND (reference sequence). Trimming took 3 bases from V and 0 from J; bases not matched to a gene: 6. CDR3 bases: TGTGCCAGTAGTATTTTTAGCGGGAGCCCCTCCTACGAGCAGTACTTC. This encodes CASSIFSGSPSYEQYF.

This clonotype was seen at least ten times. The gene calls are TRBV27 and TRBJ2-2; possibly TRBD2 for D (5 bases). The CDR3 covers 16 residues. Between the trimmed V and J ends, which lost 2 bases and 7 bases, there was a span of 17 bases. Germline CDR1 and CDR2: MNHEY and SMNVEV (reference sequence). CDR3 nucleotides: TGTGCCAGCAGTTTAGATCCTAGCCTGTTGGGCGGGGAGCTGTTTTTT. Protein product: CASSLDPSLLGGELFF.

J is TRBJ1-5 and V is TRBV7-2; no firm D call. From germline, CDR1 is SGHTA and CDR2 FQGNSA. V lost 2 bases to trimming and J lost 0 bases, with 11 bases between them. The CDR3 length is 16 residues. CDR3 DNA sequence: TGTGCCAGCAGCTTAAGTGGTGGATTTAGCAATCAGCCCCAGCATTTT. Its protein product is CASSLSGGFSNQPQHF.

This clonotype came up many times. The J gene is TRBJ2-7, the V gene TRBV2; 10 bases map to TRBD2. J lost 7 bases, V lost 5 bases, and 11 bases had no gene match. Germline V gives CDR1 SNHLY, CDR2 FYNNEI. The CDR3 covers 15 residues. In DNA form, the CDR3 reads TGTGCCAGCAGTTGGACTAGCGGACCCCTACGAGAGCAGTACTTC. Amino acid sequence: CASSWTSGPLREQYF.

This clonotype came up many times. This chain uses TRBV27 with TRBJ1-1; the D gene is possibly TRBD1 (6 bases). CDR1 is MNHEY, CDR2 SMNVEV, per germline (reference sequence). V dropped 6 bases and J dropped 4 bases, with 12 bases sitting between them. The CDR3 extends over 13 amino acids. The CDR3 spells CASRETGGTEAFF. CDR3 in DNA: TGTGCCAGCAGAGAGACAGGTGGCACTGAAGCTTTCTTT.

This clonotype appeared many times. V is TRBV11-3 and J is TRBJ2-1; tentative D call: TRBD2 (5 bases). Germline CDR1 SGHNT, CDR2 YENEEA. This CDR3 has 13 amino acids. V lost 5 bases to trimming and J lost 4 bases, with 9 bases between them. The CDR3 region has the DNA TGTGCCAGCAGCGGGAGCCTGTACAATGAGCAGTTCTTC. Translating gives CASSGSLYNEQFF.

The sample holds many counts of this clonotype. CDR3 loop: CASSRGHEQYF. The DNA for the CDR3 is TGTGCCAGCAGCCGAGGGCACGAGCAGTACTTC. J is TRBJ2-7 and V is TRBV11-2; D possibly corresponds to TRBD2 (5 bases). Per the germline V gene, CDR1 is SGHAT and CDR2 is FQNNGV. Trimming stripped 5 bases from V and 5 bases from J, with 7 bases between. The CDR3 contains 11 residues.

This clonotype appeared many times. CDR3 amino acids: CASSEEGTDYEQYF. The CDR3 DNA sequence: TGTGCCAGCAGTGAAGAGGGGACAGACTACGAGCAGTACTTC. The rearrangement uses TRBV2 and TRBJ2-7; 7 positions agree with TRBD1. J lost 3 bases, V lost 1 base, and 3 bases had no gene match. The CDR3 loop spans 14 amino acids. Per germline, CDR1 SNHLY and CDR2 FYNNEI.

The CDR3 sequence is CASSQEVLAGGSSYEQYF. The CDR3 DNA follows: TGCGCCAGCAGCCAAGAGGTTCTAGCGGGAGGAAGCTCCTACGAGCAGTACTTC. The chain couples TRBV4-3 to TRBJ2-7; TRBD2 agrees at 11 bases. Germline V gene lookup returns CDR1 LGHNA and CDR2 YSLEER. The CDR3 loop spans 18 amino acids. The junction had 7 bases not matched to a gene; V was cut back by 0 bases and J by 0 bases.

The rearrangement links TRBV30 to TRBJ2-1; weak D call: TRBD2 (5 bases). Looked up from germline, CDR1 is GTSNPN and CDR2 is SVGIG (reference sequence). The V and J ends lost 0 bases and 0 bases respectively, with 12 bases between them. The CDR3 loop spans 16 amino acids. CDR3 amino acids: CAWSVDRSGSYNEQFF. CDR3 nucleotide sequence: TGTGCCTGGAGTGTCGATAGGAGCGGCTCCTACAATGAGCAGTTCTTC.